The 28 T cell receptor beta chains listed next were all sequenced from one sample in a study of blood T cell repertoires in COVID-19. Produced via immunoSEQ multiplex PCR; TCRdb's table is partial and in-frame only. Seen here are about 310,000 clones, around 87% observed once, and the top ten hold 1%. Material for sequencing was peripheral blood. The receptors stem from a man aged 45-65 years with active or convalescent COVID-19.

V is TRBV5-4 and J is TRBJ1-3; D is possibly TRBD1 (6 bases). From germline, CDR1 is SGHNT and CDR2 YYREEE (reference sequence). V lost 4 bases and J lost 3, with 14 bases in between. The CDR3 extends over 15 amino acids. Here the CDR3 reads CASSARGGIGNTIYF. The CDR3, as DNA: TGTGCCAGCAGCGCGAGGGGGGGGATTGGAAACACCATATATTTT.

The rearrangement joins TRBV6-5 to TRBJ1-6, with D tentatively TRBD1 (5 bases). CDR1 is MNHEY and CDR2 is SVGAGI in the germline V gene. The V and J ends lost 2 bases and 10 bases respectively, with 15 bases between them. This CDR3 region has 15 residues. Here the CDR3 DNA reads TGTGCCAGCAGTTACACCCAGGGAACTAGCTCACCCCTCCACTTT. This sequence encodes CASSYTQGTSSPLHF.

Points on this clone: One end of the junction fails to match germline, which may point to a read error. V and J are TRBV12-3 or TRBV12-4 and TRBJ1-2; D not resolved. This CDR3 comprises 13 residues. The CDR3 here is CAGSLYTSNGYTF. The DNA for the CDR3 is TGTGCCGGCAGTTTATACACCTCCAATGGCTACACCTTC.

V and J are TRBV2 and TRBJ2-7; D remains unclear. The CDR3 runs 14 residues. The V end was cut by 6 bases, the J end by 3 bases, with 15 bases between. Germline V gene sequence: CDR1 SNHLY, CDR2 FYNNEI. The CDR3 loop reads CASSPNLSVYEQYF. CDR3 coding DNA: TGTGCCAGCAGCCCCAACTTGAGCGTCTACGAGCAGTACTTC.

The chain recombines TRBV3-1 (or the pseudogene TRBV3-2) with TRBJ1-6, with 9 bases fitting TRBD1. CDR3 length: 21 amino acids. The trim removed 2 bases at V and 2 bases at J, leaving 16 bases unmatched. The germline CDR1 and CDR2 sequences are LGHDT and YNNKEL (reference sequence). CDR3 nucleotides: TGTGCCAGCAGCCAACGATGGACAGGGGCCTTTATCGCCCCCTATAATTCACCCCTCCACTTT. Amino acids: CASSQRWTGAFIAPYNSPLHF.

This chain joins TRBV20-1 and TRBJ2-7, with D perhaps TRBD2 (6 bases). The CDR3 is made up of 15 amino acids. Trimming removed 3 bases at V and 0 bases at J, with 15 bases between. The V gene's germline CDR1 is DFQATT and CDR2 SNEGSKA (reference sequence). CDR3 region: CSASSPGGFSYEQYF. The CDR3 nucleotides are TGCAGTGCTAGTTCCCCCGGGGGTTTCTCCTACGAGCAGTACTTC.

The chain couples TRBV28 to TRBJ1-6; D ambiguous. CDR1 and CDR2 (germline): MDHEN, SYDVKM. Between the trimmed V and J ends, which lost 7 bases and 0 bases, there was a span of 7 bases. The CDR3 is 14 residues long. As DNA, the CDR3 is TGTGCCAGCAAACAGAGCTCCTATAATTCACCCCTCCACTTT. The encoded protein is CASKQSSYNSPLHF.

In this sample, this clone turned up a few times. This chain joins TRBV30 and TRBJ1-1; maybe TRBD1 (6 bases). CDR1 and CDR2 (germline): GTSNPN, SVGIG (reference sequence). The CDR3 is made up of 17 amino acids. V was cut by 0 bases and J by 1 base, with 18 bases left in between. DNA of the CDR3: TGTGCCTGGAGTGTACTTGCAGGGGACATGGGGAACACTGAAGCTTTCTTT. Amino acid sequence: CAWSVLAGDMGNTEAFF.

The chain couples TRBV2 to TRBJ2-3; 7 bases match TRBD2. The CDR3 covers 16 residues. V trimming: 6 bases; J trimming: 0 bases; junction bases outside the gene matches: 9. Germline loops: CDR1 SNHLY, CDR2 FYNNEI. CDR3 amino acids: CASSVLGGSSTDTQYF. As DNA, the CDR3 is TGTGCCAGCAGCGTACTGGGCGGGAGTAGCACAGATACGCAGTATTTT.

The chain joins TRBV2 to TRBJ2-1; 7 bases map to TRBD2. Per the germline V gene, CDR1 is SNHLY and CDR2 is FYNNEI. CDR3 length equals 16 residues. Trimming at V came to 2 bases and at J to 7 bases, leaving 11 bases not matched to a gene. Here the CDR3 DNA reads TGTGCCAGCAGTGAAAGGACTAGTAGGTCCTTAAATGAGCAGTTCTTC. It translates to CASSERTSRSLNEQFF.

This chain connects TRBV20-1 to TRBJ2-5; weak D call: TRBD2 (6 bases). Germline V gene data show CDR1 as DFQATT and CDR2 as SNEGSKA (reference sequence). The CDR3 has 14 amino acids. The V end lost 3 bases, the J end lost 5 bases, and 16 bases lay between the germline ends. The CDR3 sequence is CSASGAGPGETQYF. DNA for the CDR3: TGCAGTGCTAGTGGGGCGGGGCCAGGGGAGACCCAGTACTTC.

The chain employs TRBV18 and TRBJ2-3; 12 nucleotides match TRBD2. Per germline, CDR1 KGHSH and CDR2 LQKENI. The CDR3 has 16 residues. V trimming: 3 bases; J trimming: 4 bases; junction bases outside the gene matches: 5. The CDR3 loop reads CASSPLAGGPSDTQYF. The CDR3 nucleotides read TGTGCCAGCTCACCCCTAGCGGGAGGGCCCTCAGATACGCAGTATTTT.

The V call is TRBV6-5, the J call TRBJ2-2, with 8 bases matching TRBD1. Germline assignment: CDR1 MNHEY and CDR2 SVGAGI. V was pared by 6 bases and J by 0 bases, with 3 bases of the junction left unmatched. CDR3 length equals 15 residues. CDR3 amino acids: CASRIQGANTGELFF. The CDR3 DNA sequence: TGTGCCAGCAGAATACAGGGGGCGAACACCGGGGAGCTGTTTTTT.

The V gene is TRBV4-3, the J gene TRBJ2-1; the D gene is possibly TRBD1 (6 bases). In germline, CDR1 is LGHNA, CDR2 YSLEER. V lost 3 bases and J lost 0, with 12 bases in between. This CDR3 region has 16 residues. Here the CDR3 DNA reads TGCGCCAGCAGCCAGAGTCGAGGGGGCTCCTACAATGAGCAGTTCTTC. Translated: CASSQSRGGSYNEQFF.

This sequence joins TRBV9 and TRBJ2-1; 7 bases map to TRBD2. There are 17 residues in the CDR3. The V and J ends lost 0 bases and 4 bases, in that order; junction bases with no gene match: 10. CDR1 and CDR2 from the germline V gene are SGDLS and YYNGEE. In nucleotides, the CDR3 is TGTGCCAGCAGCGTAGCCCAAAGCGGGGAAAGTTACAATGAGCAGTTCTTC. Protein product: CASSVAQSGESYNEQFF.

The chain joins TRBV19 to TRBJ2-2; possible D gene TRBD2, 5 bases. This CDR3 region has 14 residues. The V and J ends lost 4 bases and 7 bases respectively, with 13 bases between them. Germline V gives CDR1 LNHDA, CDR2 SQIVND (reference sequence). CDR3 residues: CASSTRGSSGELFF. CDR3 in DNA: TGTGCCAGTAGTACGCGAGGGTCGAGCGGGGAGCTGTTTTTT. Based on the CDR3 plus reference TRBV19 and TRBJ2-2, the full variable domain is DGGITQSPKYLFRKEGQNVTLSCEQNLNHDAMYWYRQDPGQGLRLIYYSQIVNDFQKGDIAEGYSVSREKKESFPLTVTSAQKNPTAFYLCASSTRGSSGELFFGEGSRLTVL.

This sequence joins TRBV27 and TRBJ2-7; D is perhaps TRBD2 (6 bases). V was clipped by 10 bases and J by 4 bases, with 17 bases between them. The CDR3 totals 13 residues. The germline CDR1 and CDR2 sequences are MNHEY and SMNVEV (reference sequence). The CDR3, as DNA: TGTGCCACCGGGGGTAGGTGGGGATACGAGCAGTACTTC. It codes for CATGGRWGYEQYF.

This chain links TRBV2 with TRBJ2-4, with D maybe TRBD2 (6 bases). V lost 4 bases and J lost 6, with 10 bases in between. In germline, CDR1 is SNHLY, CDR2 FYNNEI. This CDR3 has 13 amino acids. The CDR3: CASSGDFRNIQYF. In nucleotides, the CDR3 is TGTGCCAGCAGTGGGGACTTCAGAAACATTCAGTACTTC.

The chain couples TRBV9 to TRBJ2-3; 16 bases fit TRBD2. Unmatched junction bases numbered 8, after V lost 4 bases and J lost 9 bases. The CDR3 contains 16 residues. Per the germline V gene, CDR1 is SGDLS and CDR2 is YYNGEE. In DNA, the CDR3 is TGTGCCAGCAGCCCACGGGGACTAGCGGGGGGGCGAACGCAGTATTTT. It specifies CASSPRGLAGGRTQYF. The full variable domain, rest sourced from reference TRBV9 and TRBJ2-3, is DSGVTQTPKHLITATGQRVTLRCSPRSGDLSVYWYQQSLDQGLQFLIQYYNGEERAKGNILERFSAQQFPDLHSELNLSSLELGDSALYFCASSPRGLAGGRTQYFGPGTRLTVL.

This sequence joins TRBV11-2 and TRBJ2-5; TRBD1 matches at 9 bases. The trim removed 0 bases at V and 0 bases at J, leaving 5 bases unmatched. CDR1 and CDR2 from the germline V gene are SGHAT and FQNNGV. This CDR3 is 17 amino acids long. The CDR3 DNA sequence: TGTGCCAGCAGCTTAGAGGGGACAGGGCCGTACCAAGAGACCCAGTACTTC. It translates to CASSLEGTGPYQETQYF.

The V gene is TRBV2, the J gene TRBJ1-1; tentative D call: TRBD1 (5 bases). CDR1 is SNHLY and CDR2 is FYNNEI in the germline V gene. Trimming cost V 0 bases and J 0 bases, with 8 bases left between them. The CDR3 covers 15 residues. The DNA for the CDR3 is TGTGCCAGCAGTGAAGCGGCAGGGTTGAACACTGAAGCTTTCTTT. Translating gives CASSEAAGLNTEAFF.

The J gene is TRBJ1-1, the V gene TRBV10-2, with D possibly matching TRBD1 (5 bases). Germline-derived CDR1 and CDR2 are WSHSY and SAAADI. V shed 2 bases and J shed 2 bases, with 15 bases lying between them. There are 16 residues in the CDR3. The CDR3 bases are TGCGCCAGCAGTGAGCGTTTTTTCGGGGGAAACACTGAAGCTTTCTTT. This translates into CASSERFFGGNTEAFF.

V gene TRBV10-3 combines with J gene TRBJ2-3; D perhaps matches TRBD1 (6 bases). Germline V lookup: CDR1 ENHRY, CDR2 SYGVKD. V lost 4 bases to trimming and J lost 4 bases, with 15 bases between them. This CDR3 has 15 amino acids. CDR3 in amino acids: CAISAAPSGADTQYF. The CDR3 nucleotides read TGTGCCATCAGTGCGGCCCCCTCAGGGGCAGATACGCAGTATTTT.

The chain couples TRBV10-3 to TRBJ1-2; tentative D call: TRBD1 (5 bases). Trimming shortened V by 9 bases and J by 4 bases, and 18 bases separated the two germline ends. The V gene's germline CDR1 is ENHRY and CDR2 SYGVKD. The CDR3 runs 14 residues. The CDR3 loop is CAIKPGPLTYGYTF. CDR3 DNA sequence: TGTGCCATTAAACCAGGGCCTTTGACCTATGGCTACACCTTC.

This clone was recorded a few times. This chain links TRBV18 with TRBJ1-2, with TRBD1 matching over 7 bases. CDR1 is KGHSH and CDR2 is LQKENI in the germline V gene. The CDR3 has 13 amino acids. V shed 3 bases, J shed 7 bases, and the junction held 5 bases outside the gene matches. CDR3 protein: CASSPEGASGYTF. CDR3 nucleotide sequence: TGTGCCAGCTCACCCGAGGGGGCGTCTGGCTACACCTTC.

Here the CDR3 reads CASSPRTGGWTQYF. The CDR3 DNA is TGTGCCAGCAGCCCTCGGACAGGGGGCTGGACACAGTACTTC. This chain joins TRBV11-3 and TRBJ2-7, with TRBD1 identical over 11 bases. V shed 5 bases and J 10 bases; nucleotides not matched to a gene: 10. CDR1 is SGHNT, CDR2 YENEEA, per germline. The CDR3 is 14 residues long. Full variable domain (missing parts from reference TRBV11-3 and TRBJ2-7): EAGVVQSPRYKIIEKKQPVAFWCNPISGHNTLYWYLQNLGQGPELLIRYENEEAVDDSQLPKDRFSAERLKGVDSTLKIQPAELGDSAVYLCASSPRTGGWTQYFGPGTRLTVT.

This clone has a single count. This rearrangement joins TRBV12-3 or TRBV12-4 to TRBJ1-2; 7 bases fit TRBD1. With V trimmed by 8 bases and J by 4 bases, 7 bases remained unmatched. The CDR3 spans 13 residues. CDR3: CASGRQGGYGYTF. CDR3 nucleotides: TGTGCCAGCGGACGACAGGGTGGCTATGGCTACACCTTC.

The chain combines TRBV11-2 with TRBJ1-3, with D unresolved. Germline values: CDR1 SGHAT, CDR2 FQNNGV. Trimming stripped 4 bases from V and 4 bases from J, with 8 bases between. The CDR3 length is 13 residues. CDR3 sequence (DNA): TGTGCCAGCAGCTCCCGCACAGGAAACACCATATATTTT. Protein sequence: CASSSRTGNTIYF.